A single TCR beta chain is shown here with its context. It has no known antigen specificity. Base qualities are not at hand, and no much larger clone is one base apart. A distance of 11 bases separates the germline ends of V and J, which lose 5 bases and 7 bases respectively. Taken from the germline V gene, the CDR1 and CDR2 loops are MDHEN and SYDVKM. Reading from cysteine to phenylalanine, the CDR3 counts 12 amino acids. Only CDR3 DNA is held: 36 bases, read in frame from base 1. This sample is part of a study of blood T cells in healthy people across ages (dated by TCRdb to the mid-2010s). Concerning the study at large: In model experiments, template switching captured about one uniquely barcoded TCR beta cDNA molecule for every two T cells. Age-related changes in TCR beta repertoire diversity were measured in the study by deep sequencing normalized with unique cDNA molecular identifiers. The donors were split into four age groups: young (average 16 years), middle-aged (39), aged (about 62) and long-lived (roughly 80). To avoid experimental bias, donors of different ages were randomly spread across the sequencing lanes. For two donors (one aged 18 to 30 and one aged 80 or older), the study analyzed two additional independent replicas of 1 million unique cDNA reads from the same blood draw. What the research found in general, with its limitations: Compared with the aged group, more naive CD4+ T cells, fewer expanded clones and increased TCR diversity were shown by the long-lived group, suggesting age selection. Since profiling was done on bulk unsorted PBMCs, naive and antigen-experienced compartments could not be conclusively compared. Observed TCR beta diversity correlated strongly with the percentage of naive T cells measured by flow cytometry. Estimates of total diversity from one million sequenced T cells were regarded as lower bounds and underestimates. The CMV infection status of donors was not known, potentially confounding age-related changes in expanded clonotypes. Observed TCR beta diversity per million T cells fell roughly linearly with age, and a significant reduction was already apparent by age roughly 40.

The library was made by 5' RACE. A second PCR of about 6 to 12 cycles was performed with a sample-barcoded 5' primer and a J-beta primer mix. Each TCR beta cDNA molecule received a unique molecular identifier from a template-switch 5' adaptor carrying 12 random nucleotides. Each sample yielded at least 2.5 million CDR3-containing paired-end reads. First-strand cDNA was synthesized from all RNA with the Mint cDNA synthesis kit, primed by a TRBC-specific oligonucleotide. Following uracil-DNA glycosylase treatment, a first 18-cycle PCR with universal primers M1SS and BC2_uni_R was performed on all cDNA. The study's processing was this. For normalization, 1 million high-quality reads, each with a distinct molecular identifier, were randomly selected from each sample. Reads sharing molecular identifiers were discarded rather than binned into consensus sequences. MiTCR, set to a Q25 quality threshold and the strictest error-elimination algorithm, was used for CDR3 identification, clonotype clustering and error correction. A nonparametric unseen species model with Euler transformation was used to estimate a lower bound on total TCR beta diversity. The public reads were run again by TCRdb, first through fastp at Q25 and then through MiXCR, and only productive beta chains were kept. Here each entry gathers all rows of one CDR3 protein and keeps the most common genes and DNA. TCRdb's processing, not the authors', yielded these V and J calls. This sample is represented by approximately 1,700,000 distinct CDR3 sequences; around 40% of them were singletons. The ten largest make up about 21% of the sample.

Donors were 39 systemically healthy Caucasian individuals from Russia aged roughly 6 to 95 years. Approximately 9 milliliters of peripheral blood were collected from each donor into EDTA-treated Vacutainer tubes. Ficoll-Paque density-gradient centrifugation was used to isolate PBMCs, with at least 6.5 million per sample. Total RNA, at least 6 micrograms per sample, was extracted from PBMCs with Trizol reagent. For every donor, flow cytometry on a PBMC aliquot measured the percentage of naive CD45RAhigh/CD27high T cells. The TCR sequence derives from a human donor in good health. The sequence links TRBV28 to TRBJ2-5; possibly the D gene is TRBD2, per 5 matching bases. Material for sequencing was blood. The bases are TGTGCCAGCAGTGAGACCGCGGGGACCCAGTACTTC. Translated, it reads CASSETAGTQYF. With all but the CDR3 taken from the reference TRBV28 and TRBJ2-5 genes, the full variable domain is: DVKVTQSSRYLVKRTGEKVFLECVQDMDHENMFWYRQDPGLGLRLIYFSYDVKMKEKGDIPEGYSVSREKKERFSLILESASTNQTSMYLCASSETAGTQYFGPGTRLLVL.